The rows below give T cell receptor beta chains drawn from one sample of a study of shared clonotypes between healthy human individuals. Data came from immunoSEQ multiplex PCR; TCRdb stores just in-frame clones and leaves some out. The sample contains about 2.2 million clones, just under 95% of which appear only once. Source material: naive CD8+ T cells from PBMCs. The receptors were gathered from a man younger than 35 in good health. Some clones in this sample may be carry-over from other donors' samples. Both conserved end residues are part of each CDR3. D genes are given only for firm matches. The listing skips clone size in some rows; elsewhere it reads once, few, many or a size class.

>NA|TRBV5-1|12|NA|TRBJ1-5
TGCGCCAGCAGCGGGCGCGAGGGGCCCCAGCATTTT
CASSGREGPQHF
>TRBD1|TRBV28|15|NA|TRBJ2-7
TGTGCCAGCAGTTTTGGGACAGGGGTCTCCTACGAGCAGTACTTC
CASSFGTGVSYEQYF
>TRBD1|TRBV11-2|14|NA|TRBJ2-2
TGTGCCAGCAGCTTGACAGGGTTCGCCGGGGAGCTGTTTTTT
CASSLTGFAGELFF
>TRBD2|TRBV11-2|15|NA|TRBJ2-5
TGTGCCAGCATTACCGGGACTAGCGATCAAGAGACCCAGTACTTC
CASITGTSDQETQYF
>TRBD1|TRBV7-9|14|NA|TRBJ1-4
TGTGCCAGCAGCCTGGACAGGGGAAATGAAAAACTGTTTTTT
CASSLDRGNEKLFF
>NA|TRBV5-5|14|NA|TRBJ1-1
TGTGCCAGCAGCGGCGGATTCGGGAACACTGAAGCTTTCTTT
CASSGGFGNTEAFF
>TRBD1|TRBV5-4|16|NA|TRBJ2-4
TGTGCCAGCAGCTTGGTGGGGGGGACAGGGCAAAACATTCAGTACTTC
CASSLVGGTGQNIQYF
>TRBD2|TRBV6-1|14|NA|TRBJ2-5
TGTGCCAGCAGTGAACCCCGGGAGGAAGAGACCCAGTACTTC
CASSEPREEETQYF
>TRBD1|TRBV29-1|13|NA|TRBJ1-4
TGCAGCGTTGCCGGGACAGGGGACGAAAAACTGTTTTTT
CSVAGTGDEKLFF
>TRBD1|TRBV29-1|13|NA|TRBJ2-2
TGCAGCGTTGGGACAGGGGGACCCGGGGAGCTGTTTTTT
CSVGTGGPGELFF
>NA|TRBV9|15|NA|TRBJ2-1
TGTGCCAGCAGCGTAGCGGGGGAGCGCTACAATGAGCAGTTCTTC
CASSVAGERYNEQFF
>NA|TRBV7-9|16|NA|TRBJ2-2
TGTGCCAGCCTAGGGGGCGGGATTGCCGACACCGGGGAGCTGTTTTTT
CASLGGGIADTGELFF
>NA|TRBV30|14|NA|TRBJ1-5
TGTGCCTGGACACAGGGAACGGGCAATCAGCCCCAGCATTTT
CAWTQGTGNQPQHF
>NA|TRBV7-3|15|NA|TRBJ2-3
TGTGCCAGCAGCTTAACAAGGGGCAGGGCAGATACGCAGTATTTT
CASSLTRGRADTQYF
>NA|TRBV21-1|12|NA|TRBJ2-1
TGTGCCAGCAGTAGGGCAGACAATGAGCAGTTCTTC
CASSRADNEQFF
>TRBD2|TRBV7-9|17|NA|TRBJ2-2
TGTGCCAGCAGCTTAGGGCTAGCGGGAGTTCGGACCGGGGAGCTGTTTTTT
CASSLGLAGVRTGELFF
>NA|TRBV27|16|NA|TRBJ2-7
TGTGCCAGCAGTCCAGGTCGGGTGTTACCCTCCTACGAGCAGTACTTC
CASSPGRVLPSYEQYF
>TRBD2|TRBV27|16|NA|TRBJ2-1
TGTGCCAGCAGTTTACGCACTCTAGCGGGAGCAGGCGAGCAGTTCTTC
CASSLRTLAGAGEQFF
>NA|TRBV5-1|10|NA|TRBJ1-6
TGCGCCAGCAGCTTATACACCCTCCACTTT
CASSLYTLHF
>TRBD2|TRBV5-6|15|NA|TRBJ2-1
TGTGCCAGCAGCTTGGCTAGCGGGACTAGGAATGAGCAGTTCTTC
CASSLASGTRNEQFF
>TRBD1|TRBV10-2|15|NA|TRBJ2-7
TGCGCCAGCATTTCAGCTGGCAGGGGGACCTACGAGCAGTACTTC
CASISAGRGTYEQYF
>NA|TRBV6-5|15|NA|TRBJ2-2
TGTGCCAGCAGTTACTCAGGCGAGAACACCGGGGAGCTGTTTTTT
CASSYSGENTGELFF
>TRBD1|TRBV27|15|NA|TRBJ1-1
TGTGCCAGCAGTCCCTCGACAGGGGGGGACACTGAAGCTTTCTTT
CASSPSTGGDTEAFF
>TRBD1|TRBV7-2|16|NA|TRBJ2-7
TGTGCCAGCAAACTAACTCCGGGACAGGGCTCCTACGAGCAGTACTTC
CASKLTPGQGSYEQYF
>NA|TRBV19|16|NA|TRBJ1-1
TGTGCCAGTAGTATAGGATCGCCCCAATGGGGCACTGAAGCTTTCTTT
CASSIGSPQWGTEAFF
>NA|TRBV7-2|11|NA|TRBJ2-2
TGTGCCAGCAGCTCATCTGGGGAGCTGTTTTTT
CASSSSGELFF
>NA|TRBV14|15|NA|TRBJ2-7
TGTGCCAGCAGCGAGAGCGGGCTCAGCTCCTACGAGCAGTACTTC
CASSESGLSSYEQYF
>NA|TRBV11-2|16|NA|TRBJ2-7
TGTGCCAGCAGCTTACGCGGGGGAGGGGGCTCCTACGAGCAGTACTTC
CASSLRGGGGSYEQYF
>NA|TRBV27|15|NA|TRBJ2-7
TGTGCCAGCAGTTTTAGTCCTCGGACGGCCTACGAGCAGTACTTC
CASSFSPRTAYEQYF
>NA|TRBV16|18|NA|TRBJ1-5
TGTGCCAGCAGCCAATTGGCAGGACCCTTGAATGGCAATCAGCCCCAGCATTTT
CASSQLAGPLNGNQPQHF
>NA|TRBV4-3|17|NA|TRBJ2-7
TGCGCCAGCAGCCAAAGGACAGGGAGCGGGAGCTCCTACGAGCAGTACTTC
CASSQRTGSGSSYEQYF
>TRBD2|TRBV4-2|17|NA|TRBJ2-7
TGTGCCAGCAGCCAAGGTCCAGCTAGCGGGAGTGGTTACGAGCAGTACTTC
CASSQGPASGSGYEQYF
>NA|TRBV7-9|15|NA|TRBJ2-7
TGTGCCAGCAGCGCTGTACTAGCCGTGTCCTACGAGCAGTACTTC
CASSAVLAVSYEQYF
>NA|TRBV27|16|once|TRBJ1-2
TGTGCCAGCAGTCCATCGGTCGGCCCTTCTAACTATGGCTACACCTTC
CASSPSVGPSNYGYTF
>NA|TRBV27|15|once|TRBJ2-7
TGTGCCAGCAGTTTTAGGGGGGGCAGCTCCTACGAGCAGTACTTC
CASSFRGGSSYEQYF
>NA|TRBV9|14|NA|TRBJ1-6
TGTGCCAGCAGCGTGCAAGGGGAGAATTCACCCCTCCACTTT
CASSVQGENSPLHF
>NA|TRBV5-8|16|once|TRBJ1-1
TGTGCCAGCAGCTTGGCCCCGGGGTGGGTGAACACTGAAGCTTTCTTT
CASSLAPGWVNTEAFF
>TRBD2|TRBV4-1|16|NA|TRBJ2-7
TGCGCCAGCAGCCAGAGACTGACTAGCGGGAGGGACGAGCAGTACTTC
CASSQRLTSGRDEQYF
>TRBD1|TRBV2|15|NA|TRBJ2-7
TGTGCCAGCAGTGAATCCGGGACAGGGCTGGGAAAGCAGTACTTC
CASSESGTGLGKQYF
>TRBD1|TRBV9|14|NA|TRBJ1-1
TGTGCCAGCAGCGTATCCGGGACAGGGGGCATAGCTTTCTTT
CASSVSGTGGIAFF
>NA|TRBV19|14|NA|TRBJ1-5
TGTGCCAGTAGTATGGTCCCGGGGAATCAGCCCCAGCATTTT
CASSMVPGNQPQHF
>TRBD2|TRBV7-8|17|once|TRBJ2-3
TGTGCCAGCAGGAGGACTAGCGGTCCTATGCGGACAGATACGCAGTATTTT
CASRRTSGPMRTDTQYF
>TRBD2|TRBV9|17|NA|TRBJ2-3
TGTGCCAGCAGCTACTCTGCGACTAGCGGAGACACAGATACGCAGTATTTT
CASSYSATSGDTDTQYF
>NA|TRBV9|17|NA|TRBJ1-5
TGTGCCAGCAGCGTAGAATCTTTTGGGGGAGGGACTCAGCCCCAGCATTTT
CASSVESFGGGTQPQHF
>NA|TRBV13|12|NA|TRBJ2-7
TGTGCCAGCAGTTCCTACTCCTACGAGCAGTACTTC
CASSSYSYEQYF
>NA|TRBV28|14|NA|TRBJ2-5
TGTGCCAGCAGTGTTAGGAGGGACGGGGAGACCCAGTACTTC
CASSVRRDGETQYF
>TRBD2|TRBV4-3|18|NA|TRBJ2-2
TGCGCCAGCAGCCCGGGACTAGCGGGAGGGCCGGGCACCGGGGAGCTGTTTTTT
CASSPGLAGGPGTGELFF